What follows are 27 T cell receptor beta chains derived from one specimen sequenced in a study of CD8 T cells in Susac syndrome. When the RNA was reverse transcribed, random hexamers were used with an input of about 0.5 to 1 ug. TCRdb independently ran MiXCR on the immunoSEQ multiplex PCR reads; one entry per CDR3 protein. This sample has about 190,000 distinct CDR3 sequences, with 85% to 95% found just once. The sequencing input was CD8+ T cells from PBMCs. Receptors were obtained from a human donor with Susac syndrome.

This chain uses TRBV7-8 with TRBJ2-2, with 16 bases lining up with TRBD2. CDR1 and CDR2 (germline): SGHVS, FQNEAQ. This CDR3 comprises 19 residues. V gave up 5 bases and J gave up 3 bases; unmatched junction bases: 9. CDR3 DNA sequence: TGTGCCAGCAGCATGGGACTAGCGGGGGGGTTGGCAGACACCGGGGAGCTGTTTTTT. Its translation: CASSMGLAGGLADTGELFF.

The chain carries TRBV29-1 and TRBJ2-7; 9 bases are a match to TRBD1. With V trimmed by 2 bases and J by 5 bases, 10 bases remained unmatched. The length of the CDR3 is 15 residues. CDR1 and CDR2 (germline): SQVTM, ANQGSEA. The CDR3 reads CSVEQVGQGLHEQYF. The CDR3 DNA follows: TGCAGCGTTGAACAGGTGGGACAGGGCCTCCACGAGCAGTACTTC.

The count of this clonotype is one. The chain couples TRBV20-1 to TRBJ2-5, with no clear D. Per germline, CDR1 DFQATT and CDR2 SNEGSKA (reference sequence). V was shortened by 3 bases and J by 7 bases, with 15 bases between the two germline ends. There are 13 residues in the CDR3. Written as DNA, the CDR3 is TGCAGTGCTAGTTTCGGCGTTTTAGGGACCCAGTACTTC. Translated: CSASFGVLGTQYF.

This clonotype was recorded once. The CDR3, as DNA: TGTGCCAGCAGCGTAGGGTACCGGTTAGGTGGGGATGAGCAGTTCTTC. Translation gives CASSVGYRLGGDEQFF. This chain links TRBV9 with TRBJ2-1; D is unclear. This CDR3 region has 16 residues. Trimming took off 0 bases at V and 8 bases at J, with 18 bases between the two ends. Germline CDR1 SGDLS, CDR2 YYNGEE. Drawing the rest from reference TRBV9 and TRBJ2-1, the complete variable domain is DSGVTQTPKHLITATGQRVTLRCSPRSGDLSVYWYQQSLDQGLQFLIQYYNGEERAKGNILERFSAQQFPDLHSELNLSSLELGDSALYFCASSVGYRLGGDEQFFGPGTRLTVL.

The chain recombines TRBV7-2 with TRBJ2-3; D gene uncertain. The germline V gene encodes CDR1 SGHTA and CDR2 FQGNSA. CDR3 length equals 12 residues. V lost 5 bases to trimming and J lost 5 bases, with 8 bases between them. The CDR3 DNA reads TGTGCCAGCAGCGCCACCCGAGATACGCAGTATTTT. Encoded protein: CASSATRDTQYF.

This clonotype was picked up one time. The V call is TRBV15, the J call TRBJ2-3; no clear D gene. The V gene lost 1 base and the J gene lost 4 bases, with 9 bases spanning the gap. Germline CDR1 is LNHNV and CDR2 is YYDKDF (reference sequence). This CDR3 has 14 residues. The CDR3 DNA follows: TGTGCCACCAGCAGAGTTGGCTCCCCAGATACGCAGTATTTT. It translates to CATSRVGSPDTQYF.

CDR3 sequence (DNA): TGTGCCGGAGACAGGGGGGACGGAAACACCATATATTTT. It yields the protein CAGDRGDGNTIYF. The chain uses TRBV30 and TRBJ1-3, with 9 nucleotides matching TRBD1. CDR3 length equals 13 residues. The germline gives CDR1 GTSNPN, CDR2 SVGIG (reference sequence). V dropped 8 bases and J dropped 4; count of bases not matched to a gene: 6.

The chain joins TRBV25-1 to TRBJ2-7; TRBD2 aligns across 13 bases. V gave up 2 bases and J gave up 4 bases; unmatched junction bases: 2. CDR1 and CDR2 (germline): MGHDK, SYGVNS. This CDR3 comprises 15 residues. The CDR3 DNA reads as TGTGCCAGCAGTGAAAGACTAGCGGGGGGATACGAGCAGTACTTC. As protein: CASSERLAGGYEQYF.

V is TRBV6-5 and J is TRBJ2-2, with D unclear. Germline assignment: CDR1 MNHEY and CDR2 SVGAGI. The CDR3 has 12 amino acids. V gave up 2 bases and J gave up 6 bases, with 4 bases separating them. The CDR3 loop is CASSYGSGELFF. The CDR3 DNA is TGTGCCAGCAGTTACGGCTCCGGGGAGCTGTTTTTT.

This clonotype was observed a single time. This chain connects TRBV16 to TRBJ2-1; 10 bases are a match to TRBD2. CDR1 is KGHSY, CDR2 FQNENV, per germline. This CDR3 has 15 amino acids. V lost 3 bases, J lost 4 bases, and 3 bases stayed unmatched. CDR3: CASSHGTSAYNEQFF. For the CDR3, the DNA is TGTGCCAGCAGCCATGGGACTAGCGCGTACAATGAGCAGTTCTTC.

The chain links TRBV5-4 to TRBJ2-3; 7 bases are a match to TRBD2. Germline V CDR1 and CDR2: SGHNT, YYREEE (reference sequence). Trimming took 3 bases from V and 6 from J; bases not matched to a gene: 10. The CDR3 length is 15 residues. The DNA of the CDR3 is TGTGCCAGCAGCTCCACGGGACTATTGGAGGATACGCAGTATTTT. This translates into CASSSTGLLEDTQYF.

The chain couples TRBV20-1 to TRBJ2-7; 7 bases are shared with TRBD1. The CDR3 is 13 residues long. Trimming removed 1 base from V and 4 bases from J; junction bases left unmatched: 4. Germline V gene lookup returns CDR1 DFQATT and CDR2 SNEGSKA (reference sequence). CDR3 DNA: TGCAGTGCTAGAGTCAGGGGGTCATACGAGCAGTACTTC. Protein sequence: CSARVRGSYEQYF.

The chain carries TRBV5-6 and TRBJ2-1; TRBD2 matches at 11 bases. With 0 bases clipped from V and 8 bases from J, the junction kept 7 bases outside the gene matches. Germline-derived CDR1 and CDR2 are SGHDT and YYEEEE. CDR3 length equals 16 residues. The CDR3, as DNA: TGTGCCAGCAGCTTGGCGGCTAGCGGGGGGATGTATGAGCAGTTCTTC. Its translation is CASSLAASGGMYEQFF.

This sequence joins TRBV4-1 and TRBJ1-5; possibly TRBD1 for D (6 bases). Germline V gene sequence: CDR1 MGHRA, CDR2 YSYEKL. V shed 1 base and J shed 5 bases, with 12 bases lying between them. CDR3 length: 15 amino acids. In DNA form, the CDR3 reads TGCGCCAGCAGCCAAGTTGCAGGGGTGGATCAGCCCCAGCATTTT. It specifies CASSQVAGVDQPQHF.

The CDR3 loop reads CASSQEKRGQPQHF. CDR3 coding DNA: TGCGCCAGCAGCCAAGAAAAACGCGGTCAGCCCCAGCATTTT. The rearrangement uses TRBV4-1 and TRBJ1-5, with D unclear. Per germline, CDR1 MGHRA and CDR2 YSYEKL. Trimming stripped 0 bases from V and 6 bases from J, with 9 bases between. The length of the CDR3 is 14 residues.

The rearrangement uses TRBV23-1 and TRBJ1-1; D perhaps matches TRBD1 (6 bases). TRBV23-1 is annotated as an ORF whose role is uncertain. The V and J ends lost 7 bases and 8 bases respectively, with 14 bases between them. The CDR3 sequence is 12 residues long. The CDR3 DNA reads as TGCGCCAGCAAGTGGGGGCGGGGGGAAGCTTTCTTT. Translation gives CASKWGRGEAFF.

This chain links TRBV14 with TRBJ2-1; D ambiguous. Germline V lookup: CDR1 SGHDN, CDR2 FVKESK. Trimming cost V 4 bases and J 5 bases, with 12 bases left between them. The CDR3 is 14 amino acids. The CDR3 sequence: CASSPRWGNNEQFF. CDR3 bases: TGTGCCAGCAGCCCAAGGTGGGGTAACAATGAGCAGTTCTTC.

The chain links TRBV27 to TRBJ2-1; D is undetermined. Germline CDR1 and CDR2: MNHEY and SMNVEV (reference sequence). The germline V and J ends were trimmed by 2 bases and 1 base, with 9 bases remaining between them. The CDR3 loop spans 15 amino acids. Here the CDR3 reads CASSLGAPSYNEQFF. CDR3 sequence (DNA): TGTGCCAGCAGTTTAGGTGCTCCATCCTACAATGAGCAGTTCTTC.

The V call is TRBV3-1, the J call TRBJ2-3; 7 positions agree with TRBD1. This CDR3 comprises 16 residues. CDR1 is LGHDT, CDR2 YNNKEL, per germline (reference sequence). V lost 0 bases, J lost 1 base, and 4 bases stayed unmatched. The DNA of the CDR3 is TGTGCCAGCAGCCAAGATTTCACAGGGGGCACAGATACGCAGTATTTT. Protein sequence: CASSQDFTGGTDTQYF.

The CDR3 DNA reads TGTGCCAGCAGTCCCCTCAACTATGGCTACACCTTC. This codes for CASSPLNYGYTF. The chain recombines TRBV12-3 or TRBV12-4 with TRBJ1-2; no firm D call. The CDR3 consists of 12 residues. The ends were cut back, 5 bases at V and 2 bases at J, with 6 bases in the middle.

V and J are TRBV28 and TRBJ1-2; 8 bases line up with TRBD1. Germline CDR1 reads MDHEN; CDR2 reads SYDVKM. Losses at the gene ends were 3 bases for V and 4 bases for J; bases not matched to a gene: 4. The CDR3 runs 14 residues. CDR3 coding DNA: TGTGCCAGCAGTTTTTCAGACAGGGGCTATGGCTACACCTTC. It codes for CASSFSDRGYGYTF.

The chain carries TRBV24-1 and TRBJ2-7; TRBD1 is a possible D gene (5 bases). Germline values: CDR1 KGHDR, CDR2 SFDVKD. Trimming pared 2 bases from V and 5 bases from J, leaving 9 bases between. The CDR3 covers 13 residues. CDR3: CATSDSQGDEQYF. CDR3 DNA: TGTGCCACCAGTGATTCTCAGGGTGACGAGCAGTACTTC.

The chain recombines TRBV27 with TRBJ1-2, with a weak D call TRBD1 (6 bases). The CDR3 extends over 16 amino acids. Germline CDR1 reads MNHEY; CDR2 reads SMNVEV (reference sequence). The ends were cut back, 0 bases at V and 0 bases at J, with 11 bases in the middle. The CDR3 loop is CASSLSGGPTNYGYTF. DNA for the CDR3: TGTGCCAGCAGTTTATCGGGGGGGCCGACTAACTATGGCTACACCTTC.

This clonotype was seen only once. The chain couples TRBV20-1 to TRBJ1-1; 9 nucleotides match TRBD1. Germline lookup yields CDR1 DFQATT and CDR2 SNEGSKA (reference sequence). CDR3 length equals 14 residues. Unmatched junction bases numbered 3, after V lost 3 bases and J lost 1 base. CDR3 DNA sequence: TGCAGTGCTAGGACAGGGGGTGCGAACACTGAAGCTTTCTTT. Translation gives CSARTGGANTEAFF.

The rearrangement joins TRBV9 to TRBJ2-1; 9 bases line up with TRBD2. V lost 2 bases and J lost 8; bases outside the gene matches: 8. This CDR3 spans 15 amino acids. Germline V gene sequence: CDR1 SGDLS, CDR2 YYNGEE. This chain's CDR3 is CASSVTASGVDEQFF. The CDR3 region has the DNA TGTGCCAGCAGCGTTACGGCTAGCGGGGTCGATGAGCAGTTCTTC.

This clonotype has a single count. This chain joins TRBV27 and TRBJ2-5; D perhaps matches TRBD1 (6 bases). Germline CDR1 and CDR2: MNHEY and SMNVEV (reference sequence). The CDR3 runs to 17 residues. V was clipped by 3 bases and J by 1 base, with 18 bases between them. CDR3 DNA: TGTGCCAGCAGTTTTGAGCCGCCAGGGGCGATCCAAGAGACCCAGTACTTC. Amino acids: CASSFEPPGAIQETQYF.

The CDR3 region is CASSGTGSIGELFF. The DNA for the CDR3 is TGTGCCAGTTCTGGGACAGGGAGTATCGGGGAGCTGTTTTTT. The chain uses TRBV19 and TRBJ2-2, with 9 bases identical to TRBD1. Trimming removed 8 bases from V and 7 bases from J; junction bases left unmatched: 8. Germline V gene data show CDR1 as LNHDA and CDR2 as SQIVND (reference sequence). This CDR3 is 14 amino acids long.